The next 20 T cell receptor beta chains were all read from a single sample in a study of radiotherapy plus CTLA-4 blockade in lung cancer. Data came from immunoSEQ multiplex PCR; TCRdb stores just in-frame clones and leaves some out. The sample shows about 25,000 clones, around 72% of them seen only once. Sequenced here: peripheral blood, sampled from a patient treated with radiotherapy plus ipilimumab. Receptors were obtained from a human donor with non-small cell lung cancer who had stable disease on radiotherapy plus ipilimumab.

The chain employs TRBV28 and TRBJ2-5, with D possibly being TRBD2 (5 bases). Germline CDR1 reads MDHEN; CDR2 reads SYDVKM. Between the trimmed V and J ends, which lost 8 bases and 5 bases, there was a span of 12 bases. CDR3 length: 12 amino acids. DNA of the CDR3: TGTGCCAGCGTCCGGGGAGCGGAGACCCAGTACTTC. This gives the protein CASVRGAETQYF.

The chain employs TRBV19 and TRBJ2-3; 15 nucleotides align to TRBD2. V was pared by 8 bases and J by 10 bases, with 7 bases of the junction left unmatched. CDR3 length: 14 amino acids. Germline CDR1 and CDR2: LNHDA and SQIVND (reference sequence). The CDR3 sequence is CASQRGLAGGAQYF. The CDR3 coding sequence is TGTGCCAGTCAACGGGGACTAGCGGGAGGTGCGCAGTATTTT.

The chain is built from TRBV27 and TRBJ2-2; TRBD2 matches 14 bases. The V gene's germline CDR1 is MNHEY and CDR2 SMNVEV (reference sequence). The V segment lost 1 base and the J segment 8 bases; nucleotides outside the gene matches: 12. The CDR3 totals 19 residues. The CDR3 sequence is CASSLLPGTSGSGRGELFF. The CDR3 nucleotides read TGTGCCAGCAGTTTATTACCCGGGACTAGCGGGAGTGGACGGGGGGAGCTGTTTTTT.

The chain carries TRBV7-2 and TRBJ2-7, with D unresolved. This CDR3 spans 13 amino acids. From germline, CDR1 is SGHTA and CDR2 FQGNSA. V shed 5 bases and J shed 2 bases, with 10 bases lying between them. The CDR3 DNA sequence: TGTGCCAGCAGCCGCATAGGGCCCTACGAGCAGTACTTC. Protein sequence: CASSRIGPYEQYF.

The J gene is TRBJ1-1, the V gene TRBV7-8; D ambiguous. CDR3 length: 15 amino acids. CDR1 SGHVS and CDR2 FQNEAQ come from the germline V gene. The V gene lost 1 base and the J gene lost 2 bases, with 11 bases spanning the gap. CDR3 amino acids: CASSLVSDLNTEAFF. As DNA, the CDR3 is TGTGCCAGCAGCTTAGTAAGCGACCTTAACACTGAAGCTTTCTTT.

The chain couples TRBV11-2 to TRBJ1-2; TRBD1 agrees at 11 bases. CDR1 is SGHAT and CDR2 is FQNNGV in the germline V gene. Trimming cost V 5 bases and J 2 bases; bases outside gene matches: 4. The CDR3 totals 15 residues. The CDR3 nucleotides are TGTGCCAGCAGCCCCGGACAGGGGGCCAACTATGGCTACACCTTC. Protein sequence: CASSPGQGANYGYTF.

The chain joins TRBV6-6 to TRBJ2-7; 7 nucleotides agree with TRBD2. The germline gives CDR1 MNHNY, CDR2 SVGAGI (reference sequence). The J segment lost 6 bases and the V segment lost 8 bases, leaving 10 bases of the junction unmatched. This CDR3 contains 13 residues. The CDR3 region has the DNA TGTGCCAGCGGGGCAGGGTCGGGGGGCGAGCAGTACTTC. It codes for CASGAGSGGEQYF.

The V gene is TRBV12-5, the J gene TRBJ2-2; 8 bases line up with TRBD1. After removal of 2 bases from V and 8 bases from J, the junction contained 10 bases not matched to a gene. The CDR3 covers 16 residues. The germline V gene encodes CDR1 LGHNT and CDR2 FRNRAP. The CDR3 region is CASGLQGAGISGELFF. CDR3 nucleotides: TGTGCTAGTGGTTTGCAGGGGGCTGGGATATCTGGGGAGCTGTTTTTT.

This chain joins TRBV14 and TRBJ2-5, with D hard to call. Germline V gives CDR1 SGHDN, CDR2 FVKESK. Trimming removed 0 bases from V and 3 bases from J, with 11 bases in between. The CDR3 consists of 15 residues. The CDR3 sequence: CASSQDIWREETQYF. Here the CDR3 DNA reads TGTGCCAGCAGCCAAGATATCTGGCGAGAAGAGACCCAGTACTTC.

V usage is TRBV2 and J usage is TRBJ2-3; D perhaps matches TRBD2 (7 bases). The CDR3 sequence is 15 residues long. Germline V gene lookup returns CDR1 SNHLY and CDR2 FYNNEI. Trimming took 7 bases from V and 5 from J, leaving 19 bases between them. This CDR3 reads CASNLLTGTIDTQYF. The CDR3, as DNA: TGTGCCAGCAACCTCCTAACAGGGACTATAGATACGCAGTATTTT.

The rearrangement links TRBV5-4 to TRBJ1-2; a weak D match, TRBD1 (6 bases). CDR1 is SGHNT, CDR2 YYREEE, per germline (reference sequence). This CDR3 is 15 amino acids long. Trimming took 2 bases from V and 2 from J, leaving 13 bases between them. The CDR3 here is CASSFKNRANYGYTF. The CDR3 DNA follows: TGTGCCAGCAGCTTTAAGAACAGGGCGAACTATGGCTACACCTTC. The variable domain in full, with the rest retrieved from reference TRBV5-4 and TRBJ1-2, is ETGVTQSPTHLIKTRGQQVTLRCSSQSGHNTVSWYQQALGQGPQFIFQYYREEENGRGNFPPRFSGLQFPNYSSELNVNALELDDSALYLCASSFKNRANYGYTFGSGTRLTVV.

The chain combines TRBV7-6 with TRBJ2-2, with TRBD2 as a possible D gene (6 bases). This CDR3 comprises 16 residues. With 4 bases removed from V and 5 bases from J, the gap between germline ends came to 17 bases. Per the germline V gene, CDR1 is SGHVS and CDR2 is FNYEAQ. In DNA form, the CDR3 reads TGTGCCAGCAGCTCGAAGGTGACGGGAGCGACCGGGGAGCTGTTTTTT. Its translation is CASSSKVTGATGELFF.

The chain combines TRBV7-9 with TRBJ1-5; 8 bases map to TRBD1. The CDR3 totals 15 residues. V shed 1 base and J 6 bases; nucleotides not matched to a gene: 5. Germline CDR1 and CDR2: SEHNR and FQNEAQ (reference sequence). This CDR3 reads CASSLDTGGLQPQHF. CDR3 DNA: TGTGCCAGCAGCTTAGACACAGGGGGACTTCAGCCCCAGCATTTT.

This clone showed up just a few times. The chain has TRBV4-3 and TRBJ1-1; TRBD1 is a possible D gene (5 bases). V lost 3 bases and J lost 2, with 25 bases in between. Germline lookup yields CDR1 LGHNA and CDR2 YSLEER. CDR3 length: 19 amino acids. CDR3 nucleotide sequence: TGCGCCAGCAGCCATCTAAGAGCCATGCATGGGGGAATTAACACTGAAGCTTTCTTT. It codes for CASSHLRAMHGGINTEAFF.

The chain is built from TRBV7-9 and TRBJ2-3; 8 bases fit TRBD1. Looked up from germline, CDR1 is SEHNR and CDR2 is FQNEAQ (reference sequence). This CDR3 is built from 14 residues. The V segment lost 2 bases and the J segment 4 bases; nucleotides outside the gene matches: 2. The CDR3 nucleotides read TGTGCCAGCAGCTTAACAGGGGGTGCAGATACGCAGTATTTT. Translation: CASSLTGGADTQYF.

This sequence joins TRBV5-5 and TRBJ2-7; unclear D gene. The CDR3 consists of 11 residues. CDR1 is SGHKS, CDR2 YYEKEE, per germline (reference sequence). V was shortened by 4 bases and J by 0 bases, with 2 bases between the two germline ends. The DNA for the CDR3 is TGTGCCAGCAGCACCTCCTACGAGCAGTACTTC. Its translation is CASSTSYEQYF.

This chain connects TRBV2 to TRBJ1-1; the D is unclear. Trimming stripped 2 bases from V and 2 bases from J, with 6 bases between. Germline assignment: CDR1 SNHLY and CDR2 FYNNEI. There are 13 residues in the CDR3. In nucleotides, the CDR3 is TGTGCCAGCAGTGAACAGGCTAACACTGAAGCTTTCTTT. This encodes CASSEQANTEAFF.

The V and J genes are TRBV5-1 and TRBJ2-7, with a weak D call TRBD1 (6 bases). CDR1 is SGHRS and CDR2 is YFSETQ in the germline V gene. This CDR3 has 15 amino acids. V gave up 4 bases and J gave up 1 base, with 15 bases separating them. The CDR3 sequence is CASSLGQPGSYEQYF. In nucleotides, the CDR3 is TGCGCCAGCAGCCTTGGACAGCCTGGGTCCTACGAGCAGTACTTC.

The CDR3 spells CASSLDGFNQPQHF. In nucleotides, the CDR3 is TGTGCCAGCAGCTTAGACGGGTTCAATCAGCCCCAGCATTTT. The rearrangement links TRBV7-9 to TRBJ1-5; D is unresolved. Trimming took 1 base from V and 3 from J, leaving 7 bases between them. The CDR3 contains 14 residues. The germline V gene encodes CDR1 SEHNR and CDR2 FQNEAQ (reference sequence).

This rearrangement joins TRBV19 to TRBJ1-4, with a tentative D call TRBD1 (5 bases). Germline V gene data show CDR1 as LNHDA and CDR2 as SQIVND (reference sequence). This CDR3 comprises 15 residues. Trimming left V 7 bases short and J 0 bases short, with 12 bases between. CDR3 coding DNA: TGTGCCAGTAAAGAGGGGAGAACAACTAATGAAAAACTGTTTTTT. It translates to CASKEGRTTNEKLFF.